This TCR beta chain was sequenced in a study of T cell repertoires in cytomegalovirus infection. About this clonotype itself: Its antigen is still unknown.

The CDR3 is 15 amino acids. Germline lookup yields CDR1 PRHDT and CDR2 FYEKMQ (reference sequence). Trimming removed 2 bases at V and 2 bases at J, with 10 bases between. TCRdb redid the calling of the reads with MiXCR, one entry per CDR3 protein. In the table there are approximately 990,000 distinct CDR3 sequences, under 40% of which are singletons. Material: cultured CD8+ T cells from PBMCs, obtained from culture after CMV antigen stimulation. This chain connects TRBV13 to TRBJ2-4; D call uncertain. The sequence came from a human donor in good health (CMV status not recorded). Some clones in this sample may be carry-over from other donors' samples. The CDR3: CASSLKVGTKNIQYF. CDR3 coding DNA: TGTGCCAGCAGCTTAAAAGTTGGGACCAAAAACATTCAGTACTTC.